The 19 T cell receptor beta chains listed next were all sequenced from one sample in a study of monozygotic twins with cystic fibrosis. The table came from immunoSEQ multiplex PCR; TCRdb's copy has only in-frame clones and leaves some out. The profile shows roughly 30,000 clones, more than 85% of them singletons. Material for sequencing was blood. Receptors were obtained from a girl aged 2 to 10 with cystic fibrosis.

This chain uses TRBV6-4 with TRBJ1-2; the match to TRBD1 covers 12 bases. The trim removed 3 bases at V and 11 bases at J, leaving 7 bases unmatched. The CDR3 totals 14 residues. The germline V gene encodes CDR1 MRHNA and CDR2 SNTAGT. The CDR3 sequence: CASSEARDRGPYTF. CDR3 bases: TGTGCCAGCAGTGAGGCCAGGGACAGGGGGCCTTACACCTTC.

J is TRBJ2-1 and V is TRBV7-2; D call uncertain. The CDR3 spans 15 residues. CDR1 SGHTA and CDR2 FQGNSA come from the germline V gene. The germline V and J ends were trimmed by 0 bases and 2 bases, with 8 bases remaining between them. In nucleotides, the CDR3 is TGTGCCAGCAGCTTAGCCAGCGCAGCCTACAATGAGCAGTTCTTC. Protein: CASSLASAAYNEQFF.

This clone was counted a single time. The chain recombines TRBV7-4 with TRBJ1-2; D remains ambiguous. This CDR3 has 17 amino acids. Trimming cost V 3 bases and J 3 bases, with 20 bases left between them. Germline-derived CDR1 and CDR2 are SGHVT and SQSDAQ. In DNA, the CDR3 is TGTGCCAGCAGCTTCGGTACTCCTCAAAAAGCTTACTATGGCTACACCTTC. This sequence encodes CASSFGTPQKAYYGYTF.

The chain is built from TRBV30 and TRBJ1-2; 9 bases match TRBD1. The V gene's germline CDR1 is GTSNPN and CDR2 SVGIG (reference sequence). After removal of 5 bases from V and 5 bases from J, the junction contained 9 bases not matched to a gene. The CDR3 covers 14 residues. The CDR3 protein is CAWEQGAPTYGYTF. The CDR3 region has the DNA TGTGCCTGGGAACAGGGGGCGCCAACTTATGGCTACACCTTC.

The gene calls are TRBV6-1 and TRBJ1-2; 7 positions match TRBD1. V shed 11 bases, J shed 6 bases, and the junction held 12 bases outside the gene matches. There are 13 residues in the CDR3. Per the germline V gene, CDR1 is MNHNS and CDR2 is SASEGT. The CDR3 DNA sequence: TGTGCCTGCCGGAGGGGGCTTGAGAATGGCTACACCTTC. Residues: CACRRGLENGYTF.

The V call is TRBV30, the J call TRBJ1-2, with a weak D call TRBD1 (5 bases). Trimming removed 5 bases from V and 3 bases from J, with 19 bases in between. The CDR3 sequence is 15 residues long. CDR1 and CDR2 from the germline V gene are GTSNPN and SVGIG (reference sequence). The CDR3 DNA reads TGTGCCTGGGGGGGTGTCGGGCAGCTCTACTATGGCTACACCTTC. It codes for CAWGGVGQLYYGYTF.

Only one count was recorded for this clone. J is TRBJ1-3 and V is TRBV7-2; D remains ambiguous. CDR1 and CDR2 from the germline V gene are SGHTA and FQGNSA. Trimming shortened V by 5 bases and J by 0 bases, and 5 bases separated the two germline ends. The CDR3 sequence is 13 residues long. CDR3 DNA sequence: TGTGCCAGCAGCCCCTCCTCTGGAAACACCATATATTTT. This translates into CASSPSSGNTIYF.

J is TRBJ1-3 and V is TRBV7-9; tentative D call: TRBD1 (5 bases). Germline CDR1 reads SEHNR; CDR2 reads FQNEAQ (reference sequence). Trimming took off 6 bases at V and 0 bases at J, with 12 bases between the two ends. The CDR3 consists of 15 residues. The CDR3 coding sequence is TGTGCCAGCAGACTCGGGGGAGGCTCTGGAAACACCATATATTTT. Translation gives CASRLGGGSGNTIYF.

This sequence joins TRBV7-2 and TRBJ2-7; 10 nucleotides line up with TRBD2. With V trimmed by 2 bases and J by 4 bases, 5 bases remained unmatched. The length of the CDR3 is 15 residues. CDR1 is SGHTA, CDR2 FQGNSA, per germline. In nucleotides, the CDR3 is TGTGCCAGCAGCTTAATTAGCGGGGGGTCATACGAGCAGTACTTC. Translation gives CASSLISGGSYEQYF. The full variable domain, rest sourced from reference TRBV7-2 and TRBJ2-7, is GAGVSQSPSNKVTEKGKDVELRCDPISGHTALYWYRQSLGQGLEFLIYFQGNSAPDKSGLPSDRFSAERTGGSVSTLTIQRTQQEDSAVYLCASSLISGGSYEQYFGPGTRLTVT.

The chain recombines TRBV19 with TRBJ1-5; D remains ambiguous. The length of the CDR3 is 12 residues. The V end was cut by 3 bases, the J end by 6 bases, with 6 bases between. Germline V gene data show CDR1 as LNHDA and CDR2 as SQIVND (reference sequence). The CDR3 spells CASSMLAQPQHF. CDR3 sequence (DNA): TGTGCCAGTAGTATGTTGGCTCAGCCCCAGCATTTT.

This chain connects TRBV18 to TRBJ1-1, with D possibly being TRBD1 (6 bases). This CDR3 is 14 amino acids long. Trimming stripped 1 base from V and 1 base from J, with 7 bases between. Germline CDR1 KGHSH, CDR2 LQKENI. The CDR3 loop is CASSPQGGNTEAFF. The CDR3, as DNA: TGTGCCAGCTCACCACAAGGGGGGAACACTGAAGCTTTCTTT.

The chain uses TRBV2 and TRBJ1-1; D is undetermined. V lost 6 bases and J 6 bases, leaving 11 bases between the germline ends. Germline CDR1 is SNHLY and CDR2 is FYNNEI. The CDR3 spans 12 residues. The CDR3 loop is CASSPPPAEAFF. The DNA of the CDR3 is TGTGCCAGCAGCCCCCCCCCTGCTGAAGCTTTCTTT.

This clone was seen once. V and J are TRBV10-3 and TRBJ2-5, with 11 bases identical to TRBD2. CDR1 and CDR2 from the germline V gene are ENHRY and SYGVKD. The length of the CDR3 is 15 residues. The ends lost 0 bases at V and 3 bases at J; junction bases unmatched: 0. CDR3 amino acids: CAISESTSGEETQYF. CDR3 bases: TGTGCCATCAGTGAGTCGACTAGCGGGGAAGAGACCCAGTACTTC.

The V gene is TRBV30, the J gene TRBJ1-3; 8 bases are a match to TRBD1. The V segment lost 0 bases and the J segment 3 bases; nucleotides outside the gene matches: 10. This CDR3 region has 17 residues. Germline V gene sequence: CDR1 GTSNPN, CDR2 SVGIG (reference sequence). The CDR3 protein is CAWSVRQGAVRGNTIYF. Here the CDR3 DNA reads TGTGCCTGGAGTGTACGGCAGGGGGCTGTCCGTGGAAACACCATATATTTT.

This sequence joins TRBV7-6 and TRBJ2-6, with 7 bases that match TRBD1. CDR1 is SGHVS, CDR2 FNYEAQ, per germline. The ends lost 5 bases at V and 0 bases at J; junction bases unmatched: 13. CDR3 size: 19 residues. The DNA of the CDR3 is TGTGCCAGCAGCGCCCTTCGGGGACAGTTAAACTCTGGGGCCAACGTCCTGACTTTC. It yields the protein CASSALRGQLNSGANVLTF.

This clone was recorded only once. The chain combines TRBV18 with TRBJ2-1; unclear D gene. The CDR3 loop spans 15 amino acids. Germline loops: CDR1 KGHSH, CDR2 LQKENI. V was pared by 6 bases and J by 4 bases, with 16 bases between. This CDR3 is CASSQLGSLYNEQFF. CDR3 nucleotide sequence: TGTGCCAGCTCTCAGCTAGGCAGTCTATACAATGAGCAGTTCTTC.

This clone has only one observation. This chain joins TRBV10-3 and TRBJ1-1; 7 bases map to TRBD1. The V segment lost 6 bases and the J segment 4 bases; nucleotides outside the gene matches: 8. CDR1 and CDR2 (germline): ENHRY, SYGVKD. There are 14 residues in the CDR3. DNA of the CDR3: TGTGCCATCAGGGAAGACAGGGAGATCACTGAAGCTTTCTTT. Amino acids: CAIREDREITEAFF.

The rearrangement joins TRBV11-2 to TRBJ2-3; D might be TRBD2 (6 bases). CDR1 and CDR2 from the germline V gene are SGHAT and FQNNGV. Trimming cost V 4 bases and J 5 bases, with 7 bases left between them. The CDR3 runs 12 residues. The CDR3 DNA sequence: TGTGCCAGCAGCTCAGCGGGAGATACGCAGTATTTT. Amino acids: CASSSAGDTQYF. The entire variable domain, with the rest obtained from reference TRBV11-2 and TRBJ2-3, is as follows: EAGVAQSPRYKIIEKRQSVAFWCNPISGHATLYWYQQILGQGPKLLIQFQNNGVVDDSQLPKDRFSAERLKGVDSTLKIQPAKLEDSAVYLCASSSAGDTQYFGPGTRLTVL.

The rearrangement uses TRBV5-1 and TRBJ2-3, with D perhaps TRBD2 (6 bases). The CDR3 sequence is 15 residues long. CDR1 and CDR2 (germline): SGHRS, YFSETQ. Trimming stripped 4 bases from V and 1 base from J, with 13 bases between. CDR3 amino acids: CASSRSPGGTDTQYF. The CDR3 DNA sequence: TGCGCCAGCAGCCGCTCTCCGGGGGGCACAGATACGCAGTATTTT.